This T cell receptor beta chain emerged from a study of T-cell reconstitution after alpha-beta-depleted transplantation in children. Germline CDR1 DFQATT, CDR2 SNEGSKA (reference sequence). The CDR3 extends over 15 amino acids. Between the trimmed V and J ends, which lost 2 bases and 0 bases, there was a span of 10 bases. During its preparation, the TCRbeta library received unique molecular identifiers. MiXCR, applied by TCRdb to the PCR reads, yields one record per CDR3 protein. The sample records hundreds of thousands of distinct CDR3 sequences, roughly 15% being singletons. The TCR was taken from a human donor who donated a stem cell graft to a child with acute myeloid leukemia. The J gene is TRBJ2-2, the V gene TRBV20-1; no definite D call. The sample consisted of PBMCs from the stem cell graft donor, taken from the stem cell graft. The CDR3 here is CSARSKIPNTGELFF. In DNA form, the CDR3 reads TGCAGTGCTAGATCTAAAATACCGAACACCGGGGAGCTGTTTTTT.